This TCR beta chain stems from a study of OX40 agonist ivuxolimab in advanced cancers. As for the study in general: Administration of intravenous ivuxolimab to patients occurred every 2 weeks at 0.01 to 10 mg/kg. Study observations and caveats: There were also nonresponders showing low normalized T-cell clonal expansion.

Assay used: immunoSEQ multiplex PCR; TCRdb lists only in-frame clones, some missing. The sample includes just under 80,000 clones, approximately 84% of them seen just once. This CDR3 region has 15 residues. Germline V gene lookup returns CDR1 SGHTS and CDR2 YDEGEE. The ends were cut back, 6 bases at V and 5 bases at J, with 15 bases in the middle. This clone was found a few times. What it recognizes is unknown. The genes are TRBV5-8 and TRBJ1-6, with D possibly being TRBD1 (6 bases). The clonotype originates from an adult with an advanced solid tumor such as melanoma, head and neck, liver or kidney cancer. The specimen comprised CD4+ or CD8+ T cells sorted from blood, sampled in a trial of the OX40 agonist ivuxolimab. The CDR3 DNA reads as TGTGCCAGCACCCTACGGAACAGGGATAATTCACCCCTCCACTTT. It codes for CASTLRNRDNSPLHF.